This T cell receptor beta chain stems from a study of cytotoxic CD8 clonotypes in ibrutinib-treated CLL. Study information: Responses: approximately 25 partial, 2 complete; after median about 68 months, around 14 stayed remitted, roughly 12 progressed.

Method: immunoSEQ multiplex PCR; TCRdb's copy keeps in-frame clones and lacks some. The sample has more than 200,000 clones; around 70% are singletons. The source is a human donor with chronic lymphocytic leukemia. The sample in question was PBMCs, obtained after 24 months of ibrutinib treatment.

Written as DNA, the CDR3 is TGCGCCAGCAGCCCGCCGGGCGGGAGGGCCCAAGAGCAGTACTTC. It yields the protein CASSPPGGRAQEQYF. The chain has TRBV5-1 and TRBJ2-7; 9 nucleotides align to TRBD2. V dropped 4 bases and J dropped 7; count of bases not matched to a gene: 12. The CDR3 covers 15 residues. The germline V gene has CDR1 SGHRS and CDR2 YFSETQ.